Following are 4 T cell receptor beta chains from one sample sequenced in a study of shared T cell receptors in the human thymus. TCRdb keeps only in-frame clones here, not all; method: immunoSEQ multiplex PCR. Among about 660,000 clones listed, about 90% were seen once. These data also featured in a second study, about human thymus T cells.

Sequencing was carried out using thymocytes. Source of these receptors: a boy in the first two years of life with a congenital heart defect.

The rearrangement uses TRBV7-2 and TRBJ1-1; D is perhaps TRBD1 (6 bases). Trimming left V 3 bases short and J 0 bases short, with 17 bases between. CDR1 and CDR2 from the germline V gene are SGHTA and FQGNSA. The CDR3 runs 17 residues. CDR3: CASSFRGEKGVNTEAFF. CDR3 nucleotides: TGTGCCAGCAGCTTCCGCGGCGAAAAGGGGGTGAACACTGAAGCTTTCTTT.

The rearrangement links TRBV19 to TRBJ1-5; TRBD1 might be the D (5 bases). The CDR3 contains 16 residues. Germline values: CDR1 LNHDA, CDR2 SQIVND (reference sequence). Trimming took 6 bases from V and 5 from J, leaving 20 bases between them. CDR3 protein: CASSQGRGKWDQPQHF. Here the CDR3 DNA reads TGTGCCAGTAGCCAAGGACGGGGGAAGTGGGATCAGCCCCAGCATTTT.

The rearrangement links TRBV7-9 to TRBJ1-1, with D perhaps TRBD1 (5 bases). V was pared by 0 bases and J by 0 bases, with 11 bases between. From germline, CDR1 is SEHNR and CDR2 FQNEAQ (reference sequence). The CDR3 runs to 16 residues. The CDR3 coding sequence is TGTGCCAGCAGCTTAGCTCCAGGGTGGATGAACACTGAAGCTTTCTTT. This sequence encodes CASSLAPGWMNTEAFF.

As to this clone: Germline is not matched at one junction end, which may reflect a read error. The chain has TRBV28 and TRBJ2-3, with unresolved D. Germline V gene sequence: CDR1 MDHEN, CDR2 SYDVKM. The CDR3 spans 11 residues. CDR3 nucleotides: TGTGCCAGCAGTTTGAGTCCAACTCTTAGTTTT. It codes for CASSLSPTLSF. The full variable domain, rest sourced from reference TRBV28 and TRBJ2-3, is DVKVTQSSRYLVKRTGEKVFLECVQDMDHENMFWYRQDPGLGLRLIYFSYDVKMKEKGDIPEGYSVSREKKERFSLILESASTNQTSMYLCASSLSPTLSFGPGTRLTVL.